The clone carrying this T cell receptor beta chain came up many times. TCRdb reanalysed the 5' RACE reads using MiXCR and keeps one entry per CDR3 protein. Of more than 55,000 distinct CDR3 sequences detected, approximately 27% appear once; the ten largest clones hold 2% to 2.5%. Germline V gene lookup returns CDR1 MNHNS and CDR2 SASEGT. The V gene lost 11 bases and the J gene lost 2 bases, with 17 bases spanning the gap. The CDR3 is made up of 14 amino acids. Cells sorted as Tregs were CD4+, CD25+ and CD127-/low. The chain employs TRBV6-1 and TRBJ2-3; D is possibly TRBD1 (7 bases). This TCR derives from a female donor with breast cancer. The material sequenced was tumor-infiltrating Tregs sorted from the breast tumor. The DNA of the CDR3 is TGTGCCGTTGGAGGGGGCCAGTACACAGATACGCAGTATTTT. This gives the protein CAVGGGQYTDTQYF.